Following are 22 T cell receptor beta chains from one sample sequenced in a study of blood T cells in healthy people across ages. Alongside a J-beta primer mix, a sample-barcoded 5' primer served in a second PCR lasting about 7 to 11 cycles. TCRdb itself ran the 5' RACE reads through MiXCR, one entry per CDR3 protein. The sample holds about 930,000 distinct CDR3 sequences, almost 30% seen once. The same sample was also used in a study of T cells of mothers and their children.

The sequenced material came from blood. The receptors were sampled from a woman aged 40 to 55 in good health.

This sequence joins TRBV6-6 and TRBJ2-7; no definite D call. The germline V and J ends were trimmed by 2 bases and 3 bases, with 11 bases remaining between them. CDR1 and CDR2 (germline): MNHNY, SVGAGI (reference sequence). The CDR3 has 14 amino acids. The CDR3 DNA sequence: TGTGCCAGCAGTTACGGCCAGGAGCGCTACGAGCAGTACTTC. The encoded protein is CASSYGQERYEQYF.

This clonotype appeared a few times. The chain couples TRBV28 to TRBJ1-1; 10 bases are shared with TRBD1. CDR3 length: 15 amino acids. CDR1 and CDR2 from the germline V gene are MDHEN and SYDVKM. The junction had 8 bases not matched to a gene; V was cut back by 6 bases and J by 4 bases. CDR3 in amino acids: CASSDRQGAGTEAFF. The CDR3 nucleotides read TGTGCCAGCAGCGATAGACAGGGGGCGGGCACTGAAGCTTTCTTT. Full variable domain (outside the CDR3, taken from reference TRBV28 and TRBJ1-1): DVKVTQSSRYLVKRTGEKVFLECVQDMDHENMFWYRQDPGLGLRLIYFSYDVKMKEKGDIPEGYSVSREKKERFSLILESASTNQTSMYLCASSDRQGAGTEAFFGQGTRLTVV.

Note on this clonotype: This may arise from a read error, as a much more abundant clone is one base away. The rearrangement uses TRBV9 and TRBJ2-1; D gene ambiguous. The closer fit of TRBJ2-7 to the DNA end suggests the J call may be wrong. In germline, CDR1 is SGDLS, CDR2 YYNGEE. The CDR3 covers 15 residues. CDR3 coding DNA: TGTGCCAGCAGCGTATCCGGATACTCCTACAATGAGCAGTACTTC. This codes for CASSVSGYSYNEQYF.

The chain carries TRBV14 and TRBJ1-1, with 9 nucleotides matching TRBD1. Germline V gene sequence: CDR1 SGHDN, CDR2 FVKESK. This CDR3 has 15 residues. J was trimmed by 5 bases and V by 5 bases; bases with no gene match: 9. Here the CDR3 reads CASSARGQGKTEAFF. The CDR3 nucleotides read TGTGCCAGCAGCGCCCGGGGACAGGGTAAAACTGAAGCTTTCTTT.

In DNA form, the CDR3 reads TGTGCCAGCAGCCACGGGGTAACTGAAGCTTTCTTT. It codes for CASSHGVTEAFF. The rearrangement links TRBV7-2 to TRBJ1-1; D is unclear. Germline V gene data show CDR1 as SGHTA and CDR2 as FQGNSA. Trimming cost V 5 bases and J 5 bases, with 9 bases left between them. This CDR3 contains 12 residues. Full variable domain (missing parts from reference TRBV7-2 and TRBJ1-1): GAGVSQSPSNKVTEKGKDVELRCDPISGHTALYWYRQSLGQGLEFLIYFQGNSAPDKSGLPSDRFSAERTGGSVSTLTIQRTQQEDSAVYLCASSHGVTEAFFGQGTRLTVV.

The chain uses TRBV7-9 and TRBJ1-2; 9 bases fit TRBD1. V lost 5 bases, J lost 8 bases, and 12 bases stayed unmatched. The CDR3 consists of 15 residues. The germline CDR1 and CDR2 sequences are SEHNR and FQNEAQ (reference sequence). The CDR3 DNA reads TGTGCCAGCAGCCCCGGAACAGGGGGCGCGGAGGGCTACACCTTC. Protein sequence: CASSPGTGGAEGYTF.

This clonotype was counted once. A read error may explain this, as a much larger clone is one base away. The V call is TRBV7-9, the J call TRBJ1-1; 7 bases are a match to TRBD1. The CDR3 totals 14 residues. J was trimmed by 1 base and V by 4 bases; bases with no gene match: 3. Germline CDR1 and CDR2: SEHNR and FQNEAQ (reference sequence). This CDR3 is CASSWGQKNTEAFF. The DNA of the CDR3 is TGTGCCAGCAGCTGGGGACAGAAGAACACTGAAGCTTTCTTT. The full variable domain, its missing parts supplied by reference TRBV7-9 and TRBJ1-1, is DTGVSQNPRHKITKRGQNVTFRCDPISEHNRLYWYRQTLGQGPEFLTYFQNEAQLEKSRLLSDRFSAERPKGSFSTLEIQRTEQGDSAMYLCASSWGQKNTEAFFGQGTRLTVV.

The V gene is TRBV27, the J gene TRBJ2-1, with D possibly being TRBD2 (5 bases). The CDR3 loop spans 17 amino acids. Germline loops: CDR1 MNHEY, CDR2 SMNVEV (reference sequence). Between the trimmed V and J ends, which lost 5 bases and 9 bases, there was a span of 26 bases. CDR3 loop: CASSPAKGSGSDGEQFF. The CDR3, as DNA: TGTGCCAGCAGTCCGGCCAAGGGATCGGGGTCCGACGGTGAGCAGTTCTTC.

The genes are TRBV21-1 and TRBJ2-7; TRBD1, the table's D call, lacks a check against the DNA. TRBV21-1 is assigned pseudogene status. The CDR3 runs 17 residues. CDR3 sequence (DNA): TGTGCCAGCAGCAAAGCTAAAGGGACAGGGTGCGGCCACGAGCAGTACTTC. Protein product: CASSKAKGTGCGHEQYF.

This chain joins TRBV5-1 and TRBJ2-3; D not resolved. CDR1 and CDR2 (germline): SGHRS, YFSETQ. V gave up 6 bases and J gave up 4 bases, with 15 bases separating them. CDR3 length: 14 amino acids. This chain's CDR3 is CASTTPETSDTQYF. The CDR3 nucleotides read TGCGCCAGCACAACACCGGAGACTTCAGATACGCAGTATTTT.

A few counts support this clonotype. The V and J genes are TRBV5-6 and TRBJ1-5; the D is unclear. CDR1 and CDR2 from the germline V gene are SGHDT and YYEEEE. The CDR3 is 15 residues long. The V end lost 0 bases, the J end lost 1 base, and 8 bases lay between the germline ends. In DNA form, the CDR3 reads TGTGCCAGCAGCTTGGGCAGCTTGAGCAATCAGCCCCAGCATTTT. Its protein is CASSLGSLSNQPQHF.

Here the CDR3 DNA reads TGTGCCAGCAGCCCTCAGGGACAGGGGGCAAATCAGCCCCAGCATTTT. It codes for CASSPQGQGANQPQHF. V and J are TRBV21-1 and TRBJ1-5; TRBD1 is the table's D call, not checked against the DNA. TRBV21-1 represents a pseudogene. The CDR3 spans 16 residues.

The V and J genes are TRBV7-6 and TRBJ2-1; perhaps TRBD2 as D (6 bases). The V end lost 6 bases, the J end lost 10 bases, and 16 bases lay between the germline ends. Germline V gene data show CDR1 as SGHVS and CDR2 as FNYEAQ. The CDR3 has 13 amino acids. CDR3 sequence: CASSQPGLPEQFF. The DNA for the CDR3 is TGTGCCAGCAGTCAACCGGGACTCCCAGAGCAGTTCTTC.

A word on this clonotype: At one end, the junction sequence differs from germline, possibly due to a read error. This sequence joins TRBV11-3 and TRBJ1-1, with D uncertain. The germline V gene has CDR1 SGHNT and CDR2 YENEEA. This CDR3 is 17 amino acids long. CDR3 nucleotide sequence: TGTACCAGCAGCCTAGAAGAGGGTGGTACACCTAACACTGAAGCTTTCTTT. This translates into CTSSLEEGGTPNTEAFF. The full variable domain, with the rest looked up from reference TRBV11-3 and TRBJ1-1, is EAGVVQSPRYKIIEKKQPVAFWCNPISGHNTLYWYLQNLGQGPELLIRYENEEAVDDSQLPKDRFSAERLKGVDSTLKIQPAELGDSAVYLCTSSLEEGGTPNTEAFFGQGTRLTVV.

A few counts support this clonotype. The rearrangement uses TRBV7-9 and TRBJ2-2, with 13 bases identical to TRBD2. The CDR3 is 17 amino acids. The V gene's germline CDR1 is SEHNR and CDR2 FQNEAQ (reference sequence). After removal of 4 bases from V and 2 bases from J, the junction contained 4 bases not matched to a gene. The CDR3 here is CASSYGLAGANTGELFF. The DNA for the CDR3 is TGTGCCAGCAGCTATGGACTAGCGGGGGCTAACACCGGGGAGCTGTTTTTT.

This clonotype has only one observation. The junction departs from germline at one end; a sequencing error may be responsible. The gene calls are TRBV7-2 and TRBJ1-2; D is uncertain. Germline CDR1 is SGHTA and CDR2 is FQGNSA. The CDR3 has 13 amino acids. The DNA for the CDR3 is TGTGCCGGCAGCTTATCGGGTGGTTATGGCTACACCTTC. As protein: CAGSLSGGYGYTF.

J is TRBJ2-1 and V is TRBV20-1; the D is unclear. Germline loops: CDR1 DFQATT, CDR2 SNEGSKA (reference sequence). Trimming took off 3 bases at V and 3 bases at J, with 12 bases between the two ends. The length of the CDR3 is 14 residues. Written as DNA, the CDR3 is TGCAGTGCTAGGACGGACCCGCTCTACAATGAGCAGTTCTTC. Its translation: CSARTDPLYNEQFF.

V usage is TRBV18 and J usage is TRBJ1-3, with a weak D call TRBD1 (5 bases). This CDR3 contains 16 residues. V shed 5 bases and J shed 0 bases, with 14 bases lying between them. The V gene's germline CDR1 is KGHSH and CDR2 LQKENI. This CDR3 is CASSATGTHSGNTIYF. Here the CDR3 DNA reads TGTGCCAGCTCAGCTACCGGGACCCACTCTGGAAACACCATATATTTT.

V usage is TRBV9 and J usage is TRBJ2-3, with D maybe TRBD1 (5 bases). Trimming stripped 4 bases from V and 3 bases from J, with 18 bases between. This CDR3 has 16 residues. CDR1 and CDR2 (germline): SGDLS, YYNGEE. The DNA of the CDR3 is TGTGCCAGCAGCACCCCGCTCAGGGTGGGGACAGATACGCAGTATTTT. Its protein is CASSTPLRVGTDTQYF. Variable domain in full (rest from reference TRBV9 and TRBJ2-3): DSGVTQTPKHLITATGQRVTLRCSPRSGDLSVYWYQQSLDQGLQFLIQYYNGEERAKGNILERFSAQQFPDLHSELNLSSLELGDSALYFCASSTPLRVGTDTQYFGPGTRLTVL.

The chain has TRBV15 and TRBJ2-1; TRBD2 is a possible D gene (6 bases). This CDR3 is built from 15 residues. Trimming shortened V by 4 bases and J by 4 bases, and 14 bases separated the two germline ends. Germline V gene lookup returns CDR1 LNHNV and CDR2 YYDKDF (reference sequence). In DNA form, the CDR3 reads TGTGCCACCAGCACGGATAGCGGACCATACAATGAGCAGTTCTTC. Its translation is CATSTDSGPYNEQFF.

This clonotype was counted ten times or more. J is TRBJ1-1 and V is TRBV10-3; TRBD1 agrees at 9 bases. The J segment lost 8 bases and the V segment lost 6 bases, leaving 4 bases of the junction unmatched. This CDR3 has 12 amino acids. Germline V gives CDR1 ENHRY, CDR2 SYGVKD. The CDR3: CAISPGQGEAFF. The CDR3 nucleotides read TGTGCCATCAGCCCGGGACAGGGAGAAGCTTTCTTT.

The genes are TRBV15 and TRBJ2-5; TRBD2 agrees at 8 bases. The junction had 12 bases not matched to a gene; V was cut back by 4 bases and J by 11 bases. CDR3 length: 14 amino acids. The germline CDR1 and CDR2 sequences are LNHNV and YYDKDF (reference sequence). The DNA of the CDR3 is TGTGCCACCAGCACGGGAGGGTGGGACCGGGGGCAGTACTTC. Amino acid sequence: CATSTGGWDRGQYF.